This T cell receptor beta chain was found in a study of glioma-infiltrating T cells. General study results and limits: Tissue and blood shared very few CDR3 sequences. Gliomas, especially low-grade, showed above-expected tissue-blood divergence; non-neoplastic patients showed below.

Notes on this clonotype: As yet, its antigen is unknown.

CDR1 MNHEY and CDR2 SVGAGI come from the germline V gene. The CDR3 has 14 residues. Trimming removed 3 bases at V and 0 bases at J, with 9 bases between. Amplification of TCR alpha and beta CDR3 regions from RNA used iRepertoire nested multiplex PCR. One-step reverse transcription and amplification started from approximately 100-400 ng of tissue mRNA or PBMC total RNA. TCRdb used MiXCR to reprocess the multiplex PCR reads, holding one entry per CDR3 protein. This sample has under 200,000 distinct CDR3 sequences, with around 40% found just once. The sequenced sample consisted of glioma tissue, nonneoplastic brain tissue, or PBMCs (not recorded which). This clonotype was sampled from a human donor with low-grade glioma or glioblastoma, undergoing nonglioma brain surgery, or in good health (not recorded which). V is TRBV6-5 and J is TRBJ2-7; no clear D. CDR3 DNA: TGTGCCAGCAGTTATATGGGTCCCTCCTACGAGCAGTACTTC. It codes for CASSYMGPSYEQYF.